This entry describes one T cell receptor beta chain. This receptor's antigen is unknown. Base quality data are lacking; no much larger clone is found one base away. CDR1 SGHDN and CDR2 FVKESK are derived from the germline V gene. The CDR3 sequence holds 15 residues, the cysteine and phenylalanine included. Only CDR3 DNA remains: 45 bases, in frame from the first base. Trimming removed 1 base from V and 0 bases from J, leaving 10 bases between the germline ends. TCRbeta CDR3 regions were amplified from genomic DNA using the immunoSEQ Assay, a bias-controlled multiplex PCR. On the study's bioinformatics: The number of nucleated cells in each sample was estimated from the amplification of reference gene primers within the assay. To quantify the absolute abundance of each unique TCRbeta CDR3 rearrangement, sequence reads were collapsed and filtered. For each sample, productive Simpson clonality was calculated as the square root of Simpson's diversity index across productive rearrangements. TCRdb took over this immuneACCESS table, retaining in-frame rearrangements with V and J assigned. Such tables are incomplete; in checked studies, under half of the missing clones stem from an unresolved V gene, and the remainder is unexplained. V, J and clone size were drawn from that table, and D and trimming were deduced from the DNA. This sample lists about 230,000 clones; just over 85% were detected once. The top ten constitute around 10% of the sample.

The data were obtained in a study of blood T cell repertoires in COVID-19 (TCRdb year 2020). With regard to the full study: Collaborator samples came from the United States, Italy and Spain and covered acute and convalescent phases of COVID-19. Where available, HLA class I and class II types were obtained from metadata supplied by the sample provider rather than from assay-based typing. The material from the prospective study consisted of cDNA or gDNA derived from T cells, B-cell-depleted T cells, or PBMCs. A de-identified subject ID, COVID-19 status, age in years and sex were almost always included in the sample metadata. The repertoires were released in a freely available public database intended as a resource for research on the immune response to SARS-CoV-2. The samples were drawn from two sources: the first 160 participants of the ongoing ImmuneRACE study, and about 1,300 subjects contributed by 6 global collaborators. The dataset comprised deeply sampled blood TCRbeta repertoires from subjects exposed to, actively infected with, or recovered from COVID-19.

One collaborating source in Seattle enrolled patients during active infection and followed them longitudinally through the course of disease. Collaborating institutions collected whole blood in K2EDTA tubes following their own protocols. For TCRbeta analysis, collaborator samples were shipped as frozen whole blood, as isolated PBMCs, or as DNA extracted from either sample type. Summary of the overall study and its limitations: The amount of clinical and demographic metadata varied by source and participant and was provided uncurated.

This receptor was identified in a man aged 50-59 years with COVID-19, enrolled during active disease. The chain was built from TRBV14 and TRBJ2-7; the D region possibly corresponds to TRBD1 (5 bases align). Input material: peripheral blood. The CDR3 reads CASSQGQSHSYEQYF. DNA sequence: TGTGCCAGCAGCCAAGGACAGAGTCACTCCTACGAGCAGTACTTC. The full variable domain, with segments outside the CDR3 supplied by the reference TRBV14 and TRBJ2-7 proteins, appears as EAGVTQFPSHSVIEKGQTVTLRCDPISGHDNLYWYRRVMGKEIKFLLHFVKESKQDESGMPNNRFLAERTGGTYSTLKVQPAELEDSGVYFCASSQGQSHSYEQYFGPGTRLTVT.